These T cell receptor beta chains were read from a single sample in a study of cytomegalovirus exposure and HLA in healthy donors. Repertoires were generated with immunoSEQ multiplex PCR, while TCRdb's copy carries only in-frame clones and drops some. This sample's table reports some 160,000 clones. The sequenced sample was PBMCs. These receptors were taken from a young man in good health and CMV-seronegative. The CDR3 runs from the conserved cysteine through the conserved F or W. The order of the fields is CDR3 DNA, CDR3 protein, V gene, J gene, D gene. D genes are given only for firm matches.

TGCGCCAGCAGCTTGGAGCTAGGGGTCTACGAGCAGTACTTC,CASSLELGVYEQYF,TRBV5-1,TRBJ2-7,.
TGTGCCAGCAGTGACGGGCGGGATTCAGATACGCAGTATTTT,CASSDGRDSDTQYF,TRBV6-4,TRBJ2-3,.
TGTGCCAGCCGAGCAGGGGGCTCAGGGAATGAAAAACTGTTTTTT,CASRAGGSGNEKLFF,TRBV6-1,TRBJ1-4,TRBD1
TGTGCCAGCTTCTGGACAGGGGACACTGAAGCTTTCTTT,CASFWTGDTEAFF,TRBV28,TRBJ1-1,TRBD1
TGTGCCAGCAGCCCCCGCACAGGGTATGGCTACACCTTC,CASSPRTGYGYTF,TRBV7-6,TRBJ1-2,.
TGCGCCAGCAGCCAAGCGGGAACCCCGGACTCTGGAAACACCATATATTTT,CASSQAGTPDSGNTIYF,TRBV4-3,TRBJ1-3,.
TGTGCCAGCAGCTTAGGGACAGAAGCGTCTGGCTACACCTTC,CASSLGTEASGYTF,TRBV7-2,TRBJ1-2,.
TGCGCCAGCAGCCAAGTACTTAACTCCTACAATGAGCAGTTCTTC,CASSQVLNSYNEQFF,TRBV4-1,TRBJ2-1,.
TGTGCCAGCAGCTCTAGGGGGGACAGTCGAGGCGCTTTCTTT,CASSSRGDSRGAFF,TRBV5-6,TRBJ1-1,TRBD1
TGTGCCAGTACTCAGGGGGTTTGGAATGAGCAGTTCTTC,CASTQGVWNEQFF,TRBV2,TRBJ2-1,TRBD1
TGTGCCATCAGAACAGAGAACACCGGGGAGCTGTTTTTT,CAIRTENTGELFF,TRBV10-3,TRBJ2-2,.
TGTGCCAGCAGTTATGGGGCGGGCAATCAGCCCCAGCATTTT,CASSYGAGNQPQHF,TRBV27,TRBJ1-5,.
TGTGCCAGCAGTTACCGCCGGAGGGGAACTAATGAAAAACTGTTTTTT,CASSYRRRGTNEKLFF,TRBV6-6,TRBJ1-4,.
TGTGCCAGTAGTATTAGCGGGATAAGTAGCGAGCAGTACTTC,CASSISGISSEQYF,TRBV19,TRBJ2-7,TRBD2
TGTGCCAGTAGTCTCCGGGACACGGAGACTGAAGCTTTCTTT,CASSLRDTETEAFF,TRBV19,TRBJ1-1,.
TGTGCCAGCCAAGCGGGGGGAACCTACAATGAGCAGTTCTTC,CASQAGGTYNEQFF,TRBV27,TRBJ2-1,TRBD2
TGCAGCGCTCGACAGGGGGTAAAGACAGATACGCAGTATTTT,CSARQGVKTDTQYF,TRBV29-1,TRBJ2-3,TRBD1
TGTGCCAGCAGCTCACAGGGGGCAGGGAACACCGGGGGGCTGTTTTTT,CASSSQGAGNTGGLFF,TRBV7-3,TRBJ2-2,TRBD1
TGTGCCAGCAGCCCCCCGCAGGGGAACCTCGGTCACGAGCAGTACTTC,CASSPPQGNLGHEQYF,TRBV5-4,TRBJ2-7,.
TGTGCCAGCAGCTTGCCGACAGGGCCCCATGGCTACACCTTC,CASSLPTGPHGYTF,TRBV5-6,TRBJ1-2,TRBD1
TGTGCCAGCAGCTTAGATAGGGGACAGGGGACCCCTTCTGGAAACACCATATATTTT,CASSLDRGQGTPSGNTIYF,TRBV11-2,TRBJ1-3,TRBD1
TGTGCCAGCAGTCTCTACAGCTACGAGCAGTACTTC,CASSLYSYEQYF,TRBV27,TRBJ2-7,.
TGTGCCAGCAGCCCTCAGGGGAATGAAAAACTGTTTTTT,CASSPQGNEKLFF,TRBV7-9,TRBJ1-4,.
TGTGCCAGCAGTCCCGGACAGGTGGCGGGACAGCCCCAGCATTTT,CASSPGQVAGQPQHF,TRBV28,TRBJ1-5,TRBD1
TGTGCCAGCAGTGGGGGGGCGGCTAGCACAGATACGCAGTATTTT,CASSGGAASTDTQYF,TRBV6-5,TRBJ2-3,.
TGTGCCAGTAGTCTCCAGGGAGGCCAAGAGACCCAGTACTTC,CASSLQGGQETQYF,TRBV19,TRBJ2-5,.
TGTGCCAGCAGTGAGGGGACAGGGGGGAATGAGCAGTTCTTC,CASSEGTGGNEQFF,TRBV25-1,TRBJ2-1,TRBD1
TGCGCCAGCAGTCCCGGGACAGGGATGGTGTACACTGAAGCTTTCTTT,CASSPGTGMVYTEAFF,TRBV5-1,TRBJ1-1,TRBD1
TGTGCCAGCAGTGCGAGGAGGGTTGCGAACTATGGCTACACCTTC,CASSARRVANYGYTF,TRBV2,TRBJ1-2,.
TGTGCCAGCAGCTTAGACCCTCCTCTGGGACTAGCGGGAGGACAGAAACAAGAGACCCAGTACTTC,CASSLDPPLGLAGGQKQETQYF,TRBV7-6,TRBJ2-5,TRBD2
TGTGCCAGCAGCTTAGCAGGGACTGGCGGCTACACCTTC,CASSLAGTGGYTF,TRBV11-2,TRBJ1-2,.
TGCGCCAGCAGCTTGCAGGGACTAGCGTTGGATGAGCAGTTCTTC,CASSLQGLALDEQFF,TRBV5-1,TRBJ2-1,TRBD2
TGTGCCAGCAGCTTAGGCCTTCTAGCGGTGGTAGGCACAGATACGCAGTATTTT,CASSLGLLAVVGTDTQYF,TRBV11-2,TRBJ2-3,TRBD2
TGTGCCAGCAGCCAGAAAGCCGGGACTACCTACGAGCAGTACTTC,CASSQKAGTTYEQYF,TRBV6-5,TRBJ2-7,TRBD2
TGCGCCAGCAGCCAAGACATCGTATCGGGTAAAAAGCAGTTCTTC,CASSQDIVSGKKQFF,TRBV4-1,TRBJ2-1,.
TGTGCCAGCAGTTTAATAAGGGGCGAGCAGTACTTC,CASSLIRGEQYF,TRBV27,TRBJ2-7,.
TGTGCCTGGGGTGGACTAGCGGGATTCCCTAACGAGCAGTACTTC,CAWGGLAGFPNEQYF,TRBV30,TRBJ2-7,TRBD2
TGTGCCAGCAGTTTTTGGGGACTAGCGGAGAACACCGGGGAGCTGTTTTTT,CASSFWGLAENTGELFF,TRBV28,TRBJ2-2,TRBD2
TGTGCCAGCAGTACAGGGGGTAATGGCTACACCTTC,CASSTGGNGYTF,TRBV28,TRBJ1-2,TRBD1
TGTGCTAGTGGTTTCGAGCGGGAGGGGCAGAATGAGCAGTTCTTC,CASGFEREGQNEQFF,TRBV12-5,TRBJ2-1,TRBD2
TGTGCCAGCTCACAGATCACAGGGGTGGGCGATGACACTGAAGCTTTCTTT,CASSQITGVGDDTEAFF,TRBV18,TRBJ1-1,TRBD1
TGTGCCAGCAGTGGAGCGGGAGACGGGGGTGAGCAGTTCTTC,CASSGAGDGGEQFF,TRBV6-4,TRBJ2-1,TRBD2
TGTGCCAGCAAACTCACGCAGGGGAGCCCTGGCTACACCTTC,CASKLTQGSPGYTF,TRBV6-1,TRBJ1-2,.
TGCGCCAGCAGCTTGGTCCCGGGAAACGAGCAGTACTTC,CASSLVPGNEQYF,TRBV5-1,TRBJ2-7,.
TGTGCCAGCACATCGAGGAGCCTTAATGAAAAACTGTTTTTT,CASTSRSLNEKLFF,TRBV6-1,TRBJ1-4,.
TGTGCCAGCAGTACAACAACGGGGGAGACCCAGTACTTC,CASSTTTGETQYF,TRBV27,TRBJ2-5,.
TGTGCCAGCAGTTTATTTGTTAACAGGGGGATCTATGGCTACACCTTC,CASSLFVNRGIYGYTF,TRBV28,TRBJ1-2,TRBD1
TGTGCCAGCAGTCCCAGGGGGTTCAGGGGGCAGCCCCAGCATTTT,CASSPRGFRGQPQHF,TRBV2,TRBJ1-5,TRBD1